This TCR beta chain was recovered during a study of T cell responses to AZD1222 COVID-19 vaccine. Study results and limitations: Donors skewed white British and female; clonal diversity was possibly underestimated.

This clone was detected once. Its antigen is still unknown. The CDR3 spans 13 residues. V was shortened by 5 bases and J by 6 bases, with 13 bases between the two germline ends. Looked up from germline, CDR1 is SGHAT and CDR2 is FQNNGV. Profiling relied on immunoSEQ multiplex PCR, and the TCRdb table lists in-frame clones only, not all of them. The table lists about 220,000 clones, about 92% of them singletons. The input for sequencing was peripheral blood, taken on day 0 of MenACWY control vaccination. The genes are TRBV11-2 and TRBJ1-1; D remains unclear. The sequence derives from an adult in good health. Written as DNA, the CDR3 is TGTGCCAGCAGCCGAGCGGGATTCGCTGAAGCTTTCTTT. Translation gives CASSRAGFAEAFF.